These 18 T cell receptor beta chains originate from one sample sequenced in a study of shared clonotypes between healthy human individuals. Repertoires were generated with immunoSEQ multiplex PCR, while TCRdb's copy carries only in-frame clones and drops some. The table shows approximately 1.5 million clones, with about 98.5% occurring only once. The sequenced sample was naive CD4+ T cells sorted from blood. Documented subset: CD45RA+ positively selected. The receptors originated from a man aged 25 to 40 in good health.

With respect to this clone: This sample includes further DNA sequences coding for the same CDR3. CDR3 amino acids: CASSPLVNNEQFF. In DNA form, the CDR3 reads TGTGCCAGCTCACCACTGGTCAACAATGAGCAGTTCTTC. The chain carries TRBV18 and TRBJ2-1; D uncertain. Germline values: CDR1 KGHSH, CDR2 LQKENI. The V end lost 1 base, the J end lost 5 bases, and 6 bases lay between the germline ends. This CDR3 contains 13 residues. The full variable domain, completed using reference TRBV18 and TRBJ2-1, is NAGVMQNPRHLVRRRGQEARLRCSPMKGHSHVYWYRQLPEEGLKFMVYLQKENIIDESGMPKERFSAEFPKEGPSILRIQQVVRGDSAAYFCASSPLVNNEQFFGPGTRLTVL.

The rearrangement joins TRBV18 to TRBJ1-5, with D maybe TRBD1 (5 bases). This CDR3 has 14 amino acids. The V gene lost 5 bases and the J gene lost 7 bases, with 15 bases spanning the gap. Germline V gives CDR1 KGHSH, CDR2 LQKENI. CDR3 nucleotide sequence: TGTGCCAGCTCAGACGACAGCCTCGTACAGCCCCAGCATTTT. Translated: CASSDDSLVQPQHF.

The chain is built from TRBV18 and TRBJ1-2, with 10 bases lining up with TRBD1. V lost 1 base and J lost 2; bases outside the gene matches: 4. The CDR3 covers 16 residues. Germline CDR1 and CDR2: KGHSH and LQKENI. The CDR3 loop reads CASSPRTGQGNYGYTF. DNA for the CDR3: TGTGCCAGCTCACCACGCACGGGACAGGGGAACTATGGCTACACCTTC.

The V call is TRBV7-9, the J call TRBJ2-2, with 9 bases matching TRBD2. V trimming: 5 bases; J trimming: 4 bases; junction bases outside the gene matches: 5. This CDR3 has 15 amino acids. Germline CDR1 is SEHNR and CDR2 is FQNEAQ (reference sequence). The CDR3 spells CASSRVAGATGELFF. CDR3 DNA: TGTGCCAGCAGCCGGGTAGCGGGAGCCACCGGGGAGCTGTTTTTT.

A single count supports this clone. The chain recombines TRBV5-1 with TRBJ2-1; 8 nucleotides agree with TRBD2. The CDR3 length is 17 residues. CDR1 is SGHRS, CDR2 YFSETQ, per germline. J lost 5 bases, V lost 0 bases, and 10 bases had no gene match. The CDR3 region is CASSLARSGSRNNEQFF. DNA for the CDR3: TGCGCCAGCAGCTTGGCAAGAAGCGGGAGTAGGAACAATGAGCAGTTCTTC. The whole variable domain, remainder taken from reference TRBV5-1 and TRBJ2-1, is KAGVTQTPRYLIKTRGQQVTLSCSPISGHRSVSWYQQTPGQGLQFLFEYFSETQRNKGNFPGRFSGRQFSNSRSEMNVSTLELGDSALYLCASSLARSGSRNNEQFFGPGTRLTVL.

V and J are TRBV18 and TRBJ2-2, with 8 bases aligning to TRBD1. The CDR3 loop spans 16 amino acids. V lost 3 bases, J lost 4 bases, and 7 bases stayed unmatched. Germline CDR1 and CDR2: KGHSH and LQKENI. CDR3 sequence reads: CASSPALTGATGELFF. In nucleotides, the CDR3 is TGTGCCAGCTCACCCGCATTGACAGGGGCCACCGGGGAGCTGTTTTTT.

The V gene is TRBV28, the J gene TRBJ1-1, with 8 nucleotides matching TRBD1. In germline, CDR1 is MDHEN, CDR2 SYDVKM. This CDR3 spans 16 amino acids. Trimming at V came to 6 bases and at J to 1 base, leaving 10 bases not matched to a gene. The CDR3 loop is CASSPGQGLGNTEAFF. In nucleotides, the CDR3 is TGTGCCAGCAGCCCAGGACAGGGTCTCGGGAACACTGAAGCTTTCTTT.

V gene TRBV10-3 combines with J gene TRBJ2-1; 11 nucleotides align to TRBD2. Per germline, CDR1 ENHRY and CDR2 SYGVKD. Losses at the gene ends were 9 bases for V and 5 bases for J; bases not matched to a gene: 12. The CDR3 runs 16 residues. The CDR3 reads CAITGTSGGSHNEQFF. CDR3 in DNA: TGTGCCATTACCGGGACTAGCGGAGGCTCGCACAATGAGCAGTTCTTC.

V gene TRBV15 combines with J gene TRBJ2-4, with 9 positions matching TRBD1. Germline V gives CDR1 LNHNV, CDR2 YYDKDF (reference sequence). V shed 2 bases, J shed 6 bases, and the junction held 5 bases outside the gene matches. CDR3 size: 15 residues. This CDR3 reads CATSRNPGQGNIQYF. Written as DNA, the CDR3 is TGTGCCACCAGCAGAAACCCGGGACAGGGAAACATTCAGTACTTC.

The chain couples TRBV27 to TRBJ1-2, with 7 bases aligning to TRBD1. Germline lookup yields CDR1 MNHEY and CDR2 SMNVEV (reference sequence). This CDR3 contains 13 residues. V was pared by 6 bases and J by 7 bases, with 8 bases of the junction left unmatched. CDR3 loop: CASRLTGVSGYTF. The CDR3 bases are TGTGCCAGCAGACTTACAGGGGTCAGTGGCTACACCTTC.

This clone was seen a single time. The chain uses TRBV6-6 and TRBJ2-7; tentatively, D is TRBD2 (5 bases). Per germline, CDR1 MNHNY and CDR2 SVGAGI (reference sequence). This CDR3 spans 12 amino acids. V lost 2 bases to trimming and J lost 5 bases, with 7 bases between them. The CDR3 sequence is CASSYARDEQYF. CDR3 DNA: TGTGCCAGCAGTTACGCGAGGGACGAGCAGTACTTC.

The rearrangement joins TRBV10-3 to TRBJ2-1, with D unclear. V lost 0 bases and J lost 9, with 9 bases in between. Germline V gene sequence: CDR1 ENHRY, CDR2 SYGVKD. The CDR3 runs to 13 residues. The chain's CDR3 is CAISESSAGEQFF. CDR3 nucleotides: TGTGCCATCAGTGAGTCGTCGGCTGGTGAGCAGTTCTTC.

V and J are TRBV5-1 and TRBJ2-1, with a possible D match to TRBD1 (5 bases). Looked up from germline, CDR1 is SGHRS and CDR2 is YFSETQ. CDR3 length: 16 amino acids. V shed 5 bases and J shed 0 bases, with 15 bases lying between them. CDR3 in amino acids: CASRAPTGPSYNEQFF. Here the CDR3 DNA reads TGCGCCAGCAGGGCCCCCACAGGTCCCTCCTACAATGAGCAGTTCTTC.

This chain uses TRBV19 with TRBJ1-2; D is perhaps TRBD1 (5 bases). The CDR3 is 15 amino acids. CDR1 is LNHDA, CDR2 SQIVND, per germline (reference sequence). V lost 3 bases, J lost 4 bases, and 15 bases lay in between. The DNA of the CDR3 is TGTGCCAGTAGTATCGACAGTCTGACTATCTATGGCTACACCTTC. Encoded protein: CASSIDSLTIYGYTF.

This chain connects TRBV5-4 to TRBJ1-4; D may be TRBD1 (5 bases). Between the trimmed V and J ends, which lost 4 bases and 8 bases, there was a span of 18 bases. CDR1 is SGHNT and CDR2 is YYREEE in the germline V gene (reference sequence). The CDR3 sequence is 15 residues long. CDR3 coding DNA: TGTGCCAGCAGCCTAAGGACACCCATAAGGGAAAAACTGTTTTTT. It yields the protein CASSLRTPIREKLFF. Full variable domain (missing parts from reference TRBV5-4 and TRBJ1-4): ETGVTQSPTHLIKTRGQQVTLRCSSQSGHNTVSWYQQALGQGPQFIFQYYREEENGRGNFPPRFSGLQFPNYSSELNVNALELDDSALYLCASSLRTPIREKLFFGSGTQLSVL.

The count of this clone is one. V gene TRBV6-6 combines with J gene TRBJ1-4, with D unresolved. V lost 4 bases to trimming and J lost 6 bases, with 9 bases between them. Germline CDR1 and CDR2: MNHNY and SVGAGI (reference sequence). The CDR3 spans 13 residues. For the CDR3, the DNA is TGTGCCAGCAGTTTCAAAGGGCATGAAAAACTGTTTTTT. It codes for CASSFKGHEKLFF.

This chain uses TRBV11-2 with TRBJ2-7; no firm D call. From germline, CDR1 is SGHAT and CDR2 FQNNGV. The CDR3 sequence is 15 residues long. V was cut by 1 base and J by 3 bases, with 13 bases left in between. The CDR3 DNA reads as TGTGCCAGCAGCTTAGCCCGGGTCCGTCACTACGAGCAGTACTTC. Its protein is CASSLARVRHYEQYF.

J is TRBJ1-4 and V is TRBV7-9; tentatively, D is TRBD1 (5 bases). The germline V gene encodes CDR1 SEHNR and CDR2 FQNEAQ (reference sequence). V was clipped by 2 bases and J by 5 bases, with 12 bases between them. The CDR3 contains 15 residues. The CDR3 protein is CASSLFPRGNEKLFF. The DNA of the CDR3 is TGTGCCAGCAGCTTATTTCCTCGGGGCAATGAAAAACTGTTTTTT.